The clone carrying this T cell receptor beta chain was found a few times. The target antigen is unknown. The CDR3 is made up of 15 amino acids. CDR1 is SGDLS and CDR2 is YYNGEE in the germline V gene. V was cut by 3 bases and J by 1 base, with 11 bases left in between. In the original analysis: From around 20,000 to 690,000 TCRs were found per sample, with a median of about 96,000. TCRdb re-called the RACE reads through MiXCR, storing one row per CDR3 protein. The V and J calls shown here were made by TCRdb, not taken from the authors' results. The sample has more than 300,000 distinct CDR3 sequences; 5.1% are singletons. This specimen comes from a study of human T cells and chemical hapten exposure. Indicated time point: pre-sensitization, week 0. Treatment here: therapeutic diphenylcyclopropenone sensitization with weekly scalp DPC. Study findings and constraints: Sensitization with DPC brought no change to TCRs above 1 in 1000 in frequency.

The sequencing used whole blood, collected in connection with sensitization to the hapten diphenylcyclopropenone (DPC). V and J are TRBV9 and TRBJ1-3, with D unresolved. The TCR was taken from a woman in her fifties or sixties with alopecia areata. Some clones in this sample may be carry-over from other donors' samples. CDR3 protein: CASSAEGVSGNTIYF. The CDR3 DNA is TGTGCCAGCAGCGCGGAGGGAGTGTCTGGAAACACCATATATTTT.